A selection of T cell receptor beta chains follows, all from one sample in a study of blood T cells in healthy people across ages. One entry per CDR3 protein results from TCRdb running MiXCR on the 5' RACE reads. The data contain 850,000 to 1,000,000 distinct CDR3 sequences, about 48% of them singletons. Sequences were obtained from blood. The receptors stem from a man aged 25 to 40 in good health. Each CDR3 is given with its conserved first and last residue. Fields, in order: D gene, V gene, J gene, clone size, CDR3 protein, CDR3 DNA. D genes are given only for firm matches. Expanded clones get a size class; other rows say once, few or many, or leave the size out.

NA	TRBV20-1	TRBJ1-5	few	CSAEPALGSASNQPQHF	TGCAGTGCCGAGCCGGCCTTGGGGTCGGCATCGAATCAGCCCCAGCATTTT
NA	TRBV6-6	TRBJ1-2	many	CASRTANYGYTF	TGTGCCAGCAGGACAGCTAACTATGGCTACACCTTC
TRBD2	TRBV20-1	TRBJ2-3	few	CSARESGAGDTQYF	TGCAGTGCTAGAGAAAGCGGGGCGGGAGATACGCAGTATTTT
TRBD2	TRBV28	TRBJ2-7	NA	CASSLTGRFDEQYF	TGTGCCAGCAGTTTAACCGGGAGGTTCGACGAGCAGTACTTC
NA	TRBV6-5	TRBJ2-7	NA	CASSYQVRMGEQYF	TGTGCCAGCAGTTACCAGGTCAGAATGGGCGAGCAGTACTTC
TRBD2	TRBV5-1	TRBJ2-1	NA	CASSPTGTRYNEQFF	TGCGCCAGCAGCCCGACCGGGACTAGGTACAATGAGCAGTTCTTC
TRBD2	TRBV4-2	TRBJ2-3	NA	CASSQTGGAGADTQYF	TGTGCCAGCAGCCAAACCGGGGGGGCAGGCGCAGATACGCAGTATTTT
NA	TRBV27	TRBJ1-2	few	CASSDGHAYGYTF	TGTGCCAGCAGTGACGGACACGCCTATGGCTACACCTTC
TRBD1	TRBV10-3	TRBJ2-1	NA	CAISYTGGTHNEQFF	TGTGCCATCAGTTATACAGGGGGGACCCACAATGAGCAGTTCTTC
NA	TRBV7-2	TRBJ1-5	NA	CASSHGAGENGNQPQHF	TGTGCCAGCAGCCACGGGGCGGGTGAAAATGGCAATCAGCCCCAGCATTTT
TRBD1	TRBV6-5	TRBJ1-4	NA	CASSPPGQGNEKLFF	TGTGCCAGCAGTCCTCCGGGACAGGGGAATGAAAAACTGTTTTTT
NA	TRBV9	TRBJ1-6	NA	CASSGGTYNSPLHF	TGTGCCAGCAGCGGAGGGACATATAATTCACCCCTCCACTTT
TRBD2	TRBV4-1	TRBJ2-1	NA	CASSLGELAGGNEQFF	TGCGCCAGCAGCCTAGGAGAATTAGCGGGGGGGAATGAGCAGTTCTTC
NA	TRBV27	TRBJ1-2	NA	CASSLRARGVYGYTF	TGTGCCAGCAGTTTACGGGCCAGGGGCGTCTATGGCTACACCTTC
NA	TRBV4-2	TRBJ2-3	many	CASSRSSHPPDTQYF	TGTGCCAGCAGCCGAAGCTCCCACCCACCAGATACGCAGTATTTT
NA	TRBV6-2/TRBV6-3	TRBJ1-2	few	CASRKTGGYGYTF	TGTGCCAGCAGAAAGACAGGCGGCTATGGCTACACCTTC
NA	TRBV4-3	TRBJ1-6	many	CASSQEMRSPPLHF	TGCGCCAGCAGCCAAGAAATGAGGAGCCCACCCCTCCACTTT
NA	TRBV2	TRBJ2-7	many	CASSEPPNYEQYF	TGTGCCAGCAGTGAACCGCCCAACTACGAGCAGTACTTC
TRBD1	TRBV4-1	TRBJ1-5	few	CASSPAPGGGNQPQHF	TGCGCCAGCAGCCCGGCTCCAGGGGGCGGGAATCAGCCCCAGCATTTT
NA	TRBV20-1	TRBJ2-3	few	CSARNRVRTDTQYF	TGCAGTGCTAGGAATCGGGTTCGCACAGATACGCAGTATTTT
NA	TRBV7-7	TRBJ2-5	NA	CASSLGTRQQETQYF	TGTGCTAGCAGCTTAGGGACGCGTCAGCAAGAGACCCAGTACTTC
NA	TRBV7-9	TRBJ2-2	NA	CASSLEQRQLFF	TGTGCCAGCAGCTTAGAACAGCGACAGCTGTTTTTT
NA	TRBV10-3	TRBJ2-1	NA	CAISPGAGDHNEQFF	TGTGCCATCAGTCCAGGGGCAGGCGACCACAATGAGCAGTTCTTC
NA	TRBV15	TRBJ1-2	few	CATSRDRYGYTF	TGTGCCACCAGCAGAGATAGATATGGCTACACCTTC
TRBD1	TRBV15	TRBJ2-7	few	CATSGTGQGRSYEQYF	TGTGCCACCAGCGGAACGGGACAGGGACGCTCCTACGAGCAGTACTTC
TRBD1	TRBV18	TRBJ2-7	NA	CASSAATGGSSYEQYF	TGTGCCAGCTCAGCTGCTACAGGGGGAAGTTCCTACGAGCAGTACTTC
NA	TRBV12-3/TRBV12-4	TRBJ1-5	few	CASSPDGPSNQPQHF	TGTGCCAGCAGCCCGGACGGGCCTAGCAATCAGCCCCAGCATTTT
TRBD2	TRBV6-5	TRBJ2-3	few	CASSYSGLAGGPPKDTQYF	TGTGCCAGCAGTTACTCCGGACTAGCGGGGGGGCCCCCAAAGGATACGCAGTATTTT
NA	TRBV18	TRBJ2-1	few	CASSPVNNEQFF	TGTGCCAGCTCACCAGTTAACAATGAGCAGTTCTTC